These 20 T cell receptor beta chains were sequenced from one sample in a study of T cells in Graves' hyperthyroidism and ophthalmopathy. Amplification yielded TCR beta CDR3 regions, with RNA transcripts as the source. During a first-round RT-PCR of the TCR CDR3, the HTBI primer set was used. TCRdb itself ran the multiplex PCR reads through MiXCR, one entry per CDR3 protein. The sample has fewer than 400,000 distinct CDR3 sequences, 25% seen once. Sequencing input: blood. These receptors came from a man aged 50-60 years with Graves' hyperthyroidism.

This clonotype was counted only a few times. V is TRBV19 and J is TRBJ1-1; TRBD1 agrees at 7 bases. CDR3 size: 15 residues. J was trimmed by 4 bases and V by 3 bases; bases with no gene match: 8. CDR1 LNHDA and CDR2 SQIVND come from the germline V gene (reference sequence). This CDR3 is CASSIYHRGSTEAFF. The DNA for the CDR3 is TGTGCCAGTAGTATTTACCACAGGGGCAGCACTGAAGCTTTCTTT.

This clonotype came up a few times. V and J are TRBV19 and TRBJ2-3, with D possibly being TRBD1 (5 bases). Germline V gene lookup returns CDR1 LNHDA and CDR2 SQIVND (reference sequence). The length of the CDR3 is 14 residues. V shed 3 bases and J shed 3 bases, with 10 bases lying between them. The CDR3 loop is CASSIQGGTDTQYF. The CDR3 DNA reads TGTGCCAGTAGTATCCAGGGTGGTACAGATACGCAGTATTTT.

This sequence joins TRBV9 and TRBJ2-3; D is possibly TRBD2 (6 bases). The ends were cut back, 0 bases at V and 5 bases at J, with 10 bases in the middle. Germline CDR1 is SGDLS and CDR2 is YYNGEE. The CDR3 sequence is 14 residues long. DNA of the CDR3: TGTGCCAGCAGCGTAGTAGCGGATGGAGATACGCAGTATTTT. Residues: CASSVVADGDTQYF.

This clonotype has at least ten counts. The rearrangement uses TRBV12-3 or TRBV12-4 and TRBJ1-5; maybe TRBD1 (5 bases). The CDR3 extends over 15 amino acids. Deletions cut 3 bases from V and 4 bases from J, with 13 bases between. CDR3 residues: CASSFSRAWNQPQHF. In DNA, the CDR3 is TGTGCCAGCAGTTTTAGCAGGGCATGGAATCAGCCCCAGCATTTT.

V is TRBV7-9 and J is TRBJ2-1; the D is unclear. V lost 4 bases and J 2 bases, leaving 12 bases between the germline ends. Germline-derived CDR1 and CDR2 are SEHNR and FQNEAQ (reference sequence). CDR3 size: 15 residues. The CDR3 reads CASSSDMGPYNEQFF. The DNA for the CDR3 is TGTGCCAGCAGCTCAGATATGGGCCCCTACAATGAGCAGTTCTTC. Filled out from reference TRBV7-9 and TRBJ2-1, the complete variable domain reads DTGVSQNPRHKITKRGQNVTFRCDPISEHNRLYWYRQTLGQGPEFLTYFQNEAQLEKSRLLSDRFSAERPKGSFSTLEIQRTEQGDSAMYLCASSSDMGPYNEQFFGPGTRLTVL.

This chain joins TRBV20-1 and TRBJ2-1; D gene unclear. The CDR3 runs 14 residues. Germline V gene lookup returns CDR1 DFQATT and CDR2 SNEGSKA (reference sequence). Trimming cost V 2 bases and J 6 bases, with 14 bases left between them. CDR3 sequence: CSARPQAMLNEQFF. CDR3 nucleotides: TGCAGTGCTAGACCCCAGGCGATGCTCAATGAGCAGTTCTTC.

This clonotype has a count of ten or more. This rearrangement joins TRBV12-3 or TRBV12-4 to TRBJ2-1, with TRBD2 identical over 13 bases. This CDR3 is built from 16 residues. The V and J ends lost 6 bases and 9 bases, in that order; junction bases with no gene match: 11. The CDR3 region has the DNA TGTGCCAGCAGCCTTAGGACTAGCGGGAGCGCTAGTGAGCAGTTCTTC. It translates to CASSLRTSGSASEQFF.

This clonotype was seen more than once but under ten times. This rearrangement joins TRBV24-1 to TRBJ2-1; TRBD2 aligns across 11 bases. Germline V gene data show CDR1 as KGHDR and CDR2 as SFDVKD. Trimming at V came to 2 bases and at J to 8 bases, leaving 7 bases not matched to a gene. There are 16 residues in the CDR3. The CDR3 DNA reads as TGTGCCACCAGTGATTCCCTAGCGGGAGGCTTGTATGAGCAGTTCTTC. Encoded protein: CATSDSLAGGLYEQFF.

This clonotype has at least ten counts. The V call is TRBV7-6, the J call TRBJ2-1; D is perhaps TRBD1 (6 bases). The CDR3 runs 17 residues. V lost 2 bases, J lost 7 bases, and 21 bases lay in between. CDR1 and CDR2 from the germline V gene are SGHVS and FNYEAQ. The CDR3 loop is CASSLIGRGTLVNEQFF. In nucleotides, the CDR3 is TGTGCCAGCAGCTTAATAGGTCGTGGGACACTAGTGAATGAGCAGTTCTTC.

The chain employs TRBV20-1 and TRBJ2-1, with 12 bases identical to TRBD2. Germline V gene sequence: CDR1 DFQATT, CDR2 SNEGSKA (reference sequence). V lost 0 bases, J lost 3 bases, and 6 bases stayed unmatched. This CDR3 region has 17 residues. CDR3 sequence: CSARDPLAGGDYNEQFF. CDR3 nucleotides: TGCAGTGCTAGAGATCCGCTAGCGGGAGGGGACTACAATGAGCAGTTCTTC.

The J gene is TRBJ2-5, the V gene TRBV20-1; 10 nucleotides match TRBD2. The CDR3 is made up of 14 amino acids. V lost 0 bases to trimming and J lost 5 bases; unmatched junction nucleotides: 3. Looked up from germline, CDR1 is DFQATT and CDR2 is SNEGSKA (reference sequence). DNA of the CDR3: TGCAGTGCTAGAGATCCTAGCGGGGGTGAGACCCAGTACTTC. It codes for CSARDPSGGETQYF.

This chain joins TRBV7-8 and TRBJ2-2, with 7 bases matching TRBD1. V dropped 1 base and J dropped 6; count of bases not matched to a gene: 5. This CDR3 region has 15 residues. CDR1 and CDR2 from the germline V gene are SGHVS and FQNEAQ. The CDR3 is CASSLGGQGAGELFF. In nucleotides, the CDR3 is TGTGCCAGCAGCTTAGGAGGGCAGGGGGCCGGGGAGCTGTTTTTT.

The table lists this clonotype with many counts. Here the CDR3 reads CASSRSDGYNEQFF. CDR3 sequence (DNA): TGTGCCAGCAGCCGATCGGACGGATACAATGAGCAGTTCTTC. This rearrangement joins TRBV3-1 to TRBJ2-1; no definite D call. CDR3 size: 14 residues. Germline values: CDR1 LGHDT, CDR2 YNNKEL (reference sequence). V was cut by 4 bases and J by 4 bases, with 11 bases left in between.

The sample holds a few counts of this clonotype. CDR3 bases: TGTGCCAGTACCGTTAGCGGGACAGGGACCTACGAGCAGTACTTC. Its protein product is CASTVSGTGTYEQYF. This chain links TRBV19 with TRBJ2-7, with D possibly being TRBD1 (9 bases). Germline lookup yields CDR1 LNHDA and CDR2 SQIVND (reference sequence). CDR3 size: 15 residues. Trimming left V 7 bases short and J 2 bases short, with 18 bases between.

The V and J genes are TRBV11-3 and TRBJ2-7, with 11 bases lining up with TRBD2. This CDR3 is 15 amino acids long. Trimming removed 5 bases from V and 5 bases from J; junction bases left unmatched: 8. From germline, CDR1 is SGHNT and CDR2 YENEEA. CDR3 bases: TGTGCCAGCAGCGCAGCACTAGCGGGAGAGGACGAGCAGTACTTC. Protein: CASSAALAGEDEQYF.

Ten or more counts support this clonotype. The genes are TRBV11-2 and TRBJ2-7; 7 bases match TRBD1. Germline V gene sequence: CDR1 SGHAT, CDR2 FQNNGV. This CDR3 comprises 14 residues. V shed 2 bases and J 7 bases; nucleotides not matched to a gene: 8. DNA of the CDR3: TGTGCCAGCAGCTTATGGGCCACAGGGGAAGAGCAGTACTTC. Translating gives CASSLWATGEEQYF.

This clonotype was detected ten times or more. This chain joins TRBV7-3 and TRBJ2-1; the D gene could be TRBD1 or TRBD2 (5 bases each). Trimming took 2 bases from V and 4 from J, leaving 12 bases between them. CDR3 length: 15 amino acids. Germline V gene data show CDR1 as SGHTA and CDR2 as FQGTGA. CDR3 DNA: TGTGCCAGCAGCTTACAAGGGGACCCATACAATGAGCAGTTCTTC. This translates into CASSLQGDPYNEQFF.

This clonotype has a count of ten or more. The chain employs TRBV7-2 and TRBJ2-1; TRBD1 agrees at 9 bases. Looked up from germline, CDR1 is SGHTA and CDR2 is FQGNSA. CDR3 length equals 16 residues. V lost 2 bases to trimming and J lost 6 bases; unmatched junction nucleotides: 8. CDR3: CASSLMGTGLGNEQFF. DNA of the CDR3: TGTGCCAGCAGCTTAATGGGGACAGGGCTGGGCAATGAGCAGTTCTTC.

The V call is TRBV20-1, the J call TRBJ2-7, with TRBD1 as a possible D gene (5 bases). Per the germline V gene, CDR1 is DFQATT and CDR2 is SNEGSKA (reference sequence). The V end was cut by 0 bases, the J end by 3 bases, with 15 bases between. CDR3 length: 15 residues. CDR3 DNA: TGCAGTGCTAGAGACCCCCGGCAGGGCGTCTACGAGCAGTACTTC. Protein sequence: CSARDPRQGVYEQYF.

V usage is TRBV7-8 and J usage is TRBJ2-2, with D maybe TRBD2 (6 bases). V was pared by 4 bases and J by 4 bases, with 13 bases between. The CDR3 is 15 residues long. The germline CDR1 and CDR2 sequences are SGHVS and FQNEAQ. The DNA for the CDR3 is TGTGCCAGCAGCTCCTTATTCGGGAGCACCGGGGAGCTGTTTTTT. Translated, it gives CASSSLFGSTGELFF.